This paragraph covers one T cell receptor beta chain sequence. Per the authors' pipeline: For nucleated cells, counts were estimated from reference gene primer amplification. TCRdb's table, derived via immunoSEQ multiplex PCR, lists solely in-frame clones and lacks some. V and J calls and clone size are given by that table; D and trimming were obtained from the DNA. The data show some 140,000 clones, about 89% seen once. This specimen comes from a study of blood T cell repertoires in COVID-19. Study as a whole: Acute and convalescent COVID-19 specimens originated in the United States, Italy and Spain. Nucleic acid was either cDNA or gDNA, and it came from T cells, B-cell-depleted T cells, or PBMCs.

CDR1 and CDR2 from the germline V gene are MNHEY and SVGEGT. The CDR3 is made up of 16 amino acids. V shed 2 bases and J shed 9 bases, with 20 bases lying between them. Sequenced input: peripheral blood. The chain uses TRBV6-2 or TRBV6-3 and TRBJ1-3, with a weak D call TRBD1 (6 bases). This clonotype was obtained from a middle-aged man with active or convalescent COVID-19. The CDR3 here is CASSYPRTESFGTIYF. The CDR3 nucleotides read TGTGCCAGCAGTTACCCTAGGACAGAGTCGTTTGGCACCATATATTTT.